Shown below are 20 T cell receptor beta chains from a single sample sequenced in a study of T cells after posttransplantation cyclophosphamide. The protocol was immunoSEQ multiplex PCR, while the TCRdb copy is restricted to in-frame clones and leaves out a portion. The data contain tens of thousands of clones, 93% of them singletons. The sequenced material came from PBMCs. Receptors originate from a woman aged 25 to 45 in good health and a related stem cell transplant donor.

As for this clone: Other DNA sequences from this sample encode an identical CDR3 as well. This chain joins TRBV11-3 and TRBJ1-1, with 11 bases matching TRBD1. The germline V gene encodes CDR1 SGHNT and CDR2 YENEEA. Trimming cost V 6 bases and J 3 bases; bases outside gene matches: 6. CDR3 size: 15 residues. This CDR3 reads CASSPGQGVDTEAFF. The CDR3 nucleotides are TGTGCCAGCAGTCCGGGACAGGGGGTCGACACTGAAGCTTTCTTT.

V is TRBV5-5 and J is TRBJ2-7; 11 nucleotides match TRBD1. The length of the CDR3 is 14 residues. The trim removed 3 bases at V and 4 bases at J, leaving 3 bases unmatched. Germline V gene lookup returns CDR1 SGHKS and CDR2 YYEKEE (reference sequence). The CDR3 reads CASSWGQGVYEQYF. In DNA form, the CDR3 reads TGTGCCAGCAGCTGGGGACAGGGGGTTTACGAGCAGTACTTC.

The gene calls are TRBV10-2 and TRBJ2-5, with 9 nucleotides matching TRBD2. The DNA end favors TRBJ2-7, so the J call may be wrong. This CDR3 region has 15 residues. Looked up from germline, CDR1 is WSHSY and CDR2 is SAAADI. As DNA, the CDR3 is TGCGCCAGCAGTGCGGCGGGGGGGGCATCCTACGAGCAGTACTTC. This translates into CASSAAGGASYEQYF.

This chain uses TRBV5-1 with TRBJ2-1; D may correspond to TRBD1 or TRBD2 (5 bases each). This CDR3 is built from 13 residues. The germline V gene encodes CDR1 SGHRS and CDR2 YFSETQ. The germline V and J ends were trimmed by 4 bases and 3 bases, with 8 bases remaining between them. CDR3 bases: TGCGCCAGCAGCCAGGGAGACTACAATGAGCAGTTCTTC. Translating it yields CASSQGDYNEQFF.

The chain carries TRBV7-2 and TRBJ1-1; 7 bases map to TRBD1. V trimming: 4 bases; J trimming: 1 base; junction bases outside the gene matches: 3. The CDR3 length is 14 residues. CDR1 and CDR2 (germline): SGHTA, FQGNSA. CDR3 in amino acids: CASSYRGANTEAFF. CDR3 coding DNA: TGTGCCAGCAGCTACAGGGGCGCGAACACTGAAGCTTTCTTT.

The count of this clone is one. This chain uses TRBV9 with TRBJ2-3; 10 bases fit TRBD2. Germline V gene sequence: CDR1 SGDLS, CDR2 YYNGEE. The CDR3 is 16 amino acids. V gave up 3 bases and J gave up 4 bases; unmatched junction bases: 8. Here the CDR3 DNA reads TGTGCCAGCAGCGGTTCTAGCGGGGGTGAATCAGATACGCAGTATTTT. Translating gives CASSGSSGGESDTQYF.

The rearrangement links TRBV5-6 to TRBJ2-5, with D possibly TRBD1 on 6 matching bases. This CDR3 is 14 amino acids long. Trimming removed 0 bases from V and 3 bases from J, with 9 bases in between. Germline V CDR1 and CDR2: SGHDT, YYEEEE. CDR3 in DNA: TGTGCCAGCAGCTTGGAACAGGGTGAAGAGACCCAGTACTTC. Translating it yields CASSLEQGEETQYF.

The rearrangement joins TRBV4-1 to TRBJ2-7, with D hard to call. V was pared by 2 bases and J by 3 bases, with 8 bases between. The germline V gene encodes CDR1 MGHRA and CDR2 YSYEKL. CDR3 length equals 13 residues. The CDR3 sequence is CASSQLSGYEQYF. CDR3 nucleotides: TGCGCCAGCAGCCAATTATCGGGCTACGAGCAGTACTTC.

This clone was picked up a small number of times. This chain uses TRBV7-8 with TRBJ2-3; possible D gene TRBD2, 5 bases. V was cut by 2 bases and J by 4 bases, with 10 bases left in between. CDR3 length: 14 residues. Germline loops: CDR1 SGHVS, CDR2 FQNEAQ. CDR3 sequence (DNA): TGTGCCAGCAGCTTAAAGAGGGTGGCAGATACGCAGTATTTT. Its protein is CASSLKRVADTQYF.

This sequence joins TRBV7-2 and TRBJ1-2; TRBD1 matches at 9 bases. The CDR3 has 15 amino acids. Germline CDR1 is SGHTA and CDR2 is FQGNSA. With V trimmed by 4 bases and J by 6 bases, 9 bases remained unmatched. CDR3 nucleotide sequence: TGTGCCAGCAGCTCCCAAAGGACAGGGGCCGATGGCTACACCTTC. Amino acids: CASSSQRTGADGYTF.

The gene calls are TRBV7-9 and TRBJ1-2; TRBD1 aligns across 11 bases. The germline V gene has CDR1 SEHNR and CDR2 FQNEAQ (reference sequence). The CDR3 is made up of 16 amino acids. Trimming took 1 base from V and 8 from J; bases not matched to a gene: 9. The CDR3 loop reads CASSLGTGGALEGYTF. CDR3 nucleotides: TGTGCCAGCAGCTTAGGGACAGGGGGCGCGTTGGAGGGCTACACCTTC.

V gene TRBV4-3 combines with J gene TRBJ1-2, with TRBD1 as a possible D gene (5 bases). This CDR3 spans 16 amino acids. The ends were cut back, 0 bases at V and 3 bases at J, with 14 bases in the middle. Germline V gene lookup returns CDR1 LGHNA and CDR2 YSLEER. The CDR3, as DNA: TGCGCCAGCAGCCAAGATCTAGGGGCGGGGGACTATGGCTACACCTTC. This encodes CASSQDLGAGDYGYTF.

The chain has TRBV6-1 and TRBJ2-2; no clear D. Trimming left V 3 bases short and J 7 bases short, with 12 bases between. The CDR3 length is 14 residues. CDR1 and CDR2 (germline): MNHNS, SASEGT. CDR3: CASSDGSRSGELFF. The CDR3 bases are TGTGCCAGCAGTGACGGCAGTAGAAGCGGGGAGCTGTTTTTT.

This rearrangement joins TRBV6-4 to TRBJ2-7, with 11 bases identical to TRBD2. The length of the CDR3 is 15 residues. With V trimmed by 4 bases and J by 8 bases, 10 bases remained unmatched. Per germline, CDR1 MRHNA and CDR2 SNTAGT. The CDR3 spells CASSAIAGGYSQQYF. CDR3 coding DNA: TGTGCCAGCAGTGCCATAGCGGGGGGGTATTCACAGCAGTACTTC.

This sequence joins TRBV11-1 and TRBJ1-1; tentative D call: TRBD1 (5 bases). Per germline, CDR1 SGHAT and CDR2 FQDESV (reference sequence). The V end lost 6 bases, the J end lost 1 base, and 12 bases lay between the germline ends. The CDR3 is 14 residues long. The CDR3 DNA is TGTGCCAGCAGAGAGACAGTCCAGAACACTGAAGCTTTCTTT. Translating it yields CASRETVQNTEAFF.

The chain has TRBV5-1 and TRBJ2-5; possible D gene TRBD2, 5 bases. The CDR3 has 14 amino acids. V shed 0 bases and J shed 3 bases, with 9 bases lying between them. The germline V gene has CDR1 SGHRS and CDR2 YFSETQ. The CDR3, as DNA: TGCGCCAGCAGCTTGGACGAGGGAAAAGAGACCCAGTACTTC. Its translation is CASSLDEGKETQYF. The whole variable domain, filled in from reference TRBV5-1 and TRBJ2-5, reads KAGVTQTPRYLIKTRGQQVTLSCSPISGHRSVSWYQQTPGQGLQFLFEYFSETQRNKGNFPGRFSGRQFSNSRSEMNVSTLELGDSALYLCASSLDEGKETQYFGPGTRLLVL.

V gene TRBV12-5 combines with J gene TRBJ2-2; D call uncertain. V lost 6 bases and J 4 bases, leaving 6 bases between the germline ends. There are 12 residues in the CDR3. Germline V CDR1 and CDR2: LGHNT, FRNRAP. Here the CDR3 DNA reads TGTGCTAGTGGAGCTTTCACCGGGGAGCTGTTTTTT. The encoded protein is CASGAFTGELFF.

This clone appeared a single time. The chain employs TRBV2 and TRBJ1-1, with D perhaps TRBD1 (5 bases). Germline V gene sequence: CDR1 SNHLY, CDR2 FYNNEI. This CDR3 has 13 amino acids. CDR3: CVSSGDLNTEAFF. For the CDR3, the DNA is TGTGTATCTTCGGGGGATTTGAACACTGAAGCTTTCTTT. Filled out from reference TRBV2 and TRBJ1-1, the complete variable domain reads EPEVTQTPSHQVTQMGQEVILRCVPISNHLYFYWYRQILGQKVEFLVSFYNNEISEKSEIFDDQFSVERPDGSNFTLKIRSTKLEDSAMYFCVSSGDLNTEAFFGQGTRLTVV.

V is TRBV27 and J is TRBJ2-7; D is perhaps TRBD2 (6 bases). This CDR3 spans 16 amino acids. With 1 base removed from V and 9 bases from J, the gap between germline ends came to 22 bases. CDR1 and CDR2 (germline): MNHEY, SMNVEV (reference sequence). The CDR3 region is CASSLFNPGLTFGQYF. The CDR3 DNA is TGTGCCAGCAGTTTATTTAACCCGGGACTGACCTTTGGGCAGTACTTC.

The rearrangement joins TRBV19 to TRBJ2-2; 7 bases match TRBD1. The V gene's germline CDR1 is LNHDA and CDR2 SQIVND (reference sequence). J gave up 1 base and V 7 bases, and 3 bases lay outside the gene matches. This CDR3 is built from 14 residues. The CDR3: CASKTGENTGELFF. CDR3 nucleotides: TGTGCCAGTAAAACAGGGGAGAACACCGGGGAGCTGTTTTTT.